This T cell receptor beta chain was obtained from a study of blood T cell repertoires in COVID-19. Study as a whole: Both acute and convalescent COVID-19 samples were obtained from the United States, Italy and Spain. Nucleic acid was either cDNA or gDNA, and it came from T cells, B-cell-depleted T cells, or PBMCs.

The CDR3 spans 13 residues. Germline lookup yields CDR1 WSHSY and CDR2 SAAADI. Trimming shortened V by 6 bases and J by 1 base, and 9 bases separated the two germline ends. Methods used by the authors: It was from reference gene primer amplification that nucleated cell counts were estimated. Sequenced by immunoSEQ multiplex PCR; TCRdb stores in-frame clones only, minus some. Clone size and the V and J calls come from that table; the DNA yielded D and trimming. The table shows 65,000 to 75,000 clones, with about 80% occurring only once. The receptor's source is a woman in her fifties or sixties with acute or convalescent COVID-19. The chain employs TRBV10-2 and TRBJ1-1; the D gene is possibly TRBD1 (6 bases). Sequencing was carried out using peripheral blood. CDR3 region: CASSQQGNTEAFF. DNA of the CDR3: TGCGCCAGCAGCCAACAGGGGAACACTGAAGCTTTCTTT.